The clone carrying this T cell receptor (beta chain) was counted many times. The antigen is undetermined. Compared with germline, one end of the junction differs, possibly owing to a read error. The data belong to a study of T cells in Graves' hyperthyroidism and ophthalmopathy. Germline lookup yields CDR1 SGHDN and CDR2 FVKESK. The CDR3 spans 15 residues. The source material, RNA transcripts, was used to amplify TCR beta CDR3 regions. TCR CDR3 regions were first amplified by RT-PCR with HTBI primers. In TCRdb, the multiplex PCR reads were re-called with MiXCR into one record per CDR3 protein. This table has hundreds of thousands of distinct CDR3 sequences, roughly 14% appearing once. Study-wide results and caveats: Expanded thyroid clonotypes (above 0.001) were mostly also found in blood.

The source material was blood. The rearrangement links TRBV14 to TRBJ1-1, with D hard to call. The receptor was isolated from a woman aged 18-35 years with Graves' hyperthyroidism. The CDR3 here is CASSQGLRMNAEAFF. The CDR3, as DNA: TGTGCCAGCAGCCAAGGTCTCCGGATGAACGCTGAAGCTTTCTTT.